The present TCR beta chain was sequenced within a study of T cell responses to AZD1222 COVID-19 vaccine. Overall study results and limits: Reportedly, nearly half the spike-specific TCRs target unmutated variant regions. Increased Spike-specific TCR breadth and depth were observed after two AZD1222 doses. Donor demographics were predominantly white British with a female majority; clonal diversity may be underestimated. Vaccine-associated CD4 TCRs spanned spike, dominant at 160-218 and 743-854.

The assay was immunoSEQ multiplex PCR, and TCRdb's table has in-frame clones only and misses some. The sample carries some 85,000 clones, about 85% recorded once. Germline V gene data show CDR1 as ENHRY and CDR2 as SYGVKD. CDR3 length: 12 amino acids. The V end lost 2 bases, the J end lost 3 bases, and 5 bases lay between the germline ends. This clone occurred once. Its antigen is currently unknown. The chain combines TRBV10-3 with TRBJ2-7; D is unresolved. The sequence was collected from an adult in good health. This specimen was peripheral blood, taken on day 0 of AZD1222 vaccination. The CDR3 reads CAISEGSYEQYF. The CDR3 bases are TGTGCCATCAGTGAGGGTAGCTACGAGCAGTACTTC.